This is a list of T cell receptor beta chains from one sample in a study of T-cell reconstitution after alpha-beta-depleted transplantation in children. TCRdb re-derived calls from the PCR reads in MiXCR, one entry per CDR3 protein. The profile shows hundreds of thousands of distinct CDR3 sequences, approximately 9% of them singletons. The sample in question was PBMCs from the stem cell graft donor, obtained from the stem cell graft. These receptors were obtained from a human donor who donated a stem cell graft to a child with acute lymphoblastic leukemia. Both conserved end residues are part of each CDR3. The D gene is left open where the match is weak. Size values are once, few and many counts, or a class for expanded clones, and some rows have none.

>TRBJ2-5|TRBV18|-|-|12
CASSSISGTQYF
TGTGCCAGCTCATCAATCAGTGGGACCCAGTACTTC
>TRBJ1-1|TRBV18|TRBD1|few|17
CASSPSAGQGMNTEAFF
TGTGCCAGCTCACCATCGGCCGGACAGGGAATGAACACTGAAGCTTTCTTT
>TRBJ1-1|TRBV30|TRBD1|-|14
CAWSRQGEGAEAFF
TGTGCCTGGAGCCGGCAGGGGGAAGGGGCTGAAGCTTTCTTT
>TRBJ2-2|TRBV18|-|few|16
CASSPRDMTDTGELFF
TGTGCCAGCTCACCAAGGGACATGACGGACACCGGGGAGCTGTTTTTT
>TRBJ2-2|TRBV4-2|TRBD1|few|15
CASTRGQGVTGELFF
TGTGCCAGCACCCGGGGACAGGGGGTTACCGGGGAGCTGTTTTTT
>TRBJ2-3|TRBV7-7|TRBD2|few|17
CASSFGLAGGPGDTQYF
TGTGCCAGCAGCTTCGGACTAGCGGGGGGCCCCGGGGATACGCAGTATTTT
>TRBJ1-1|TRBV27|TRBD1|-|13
CASSSGWTGEAFF
TGTGCCAGCAGTTCCGGATGGACAGGAGAAGCTTTCTTT
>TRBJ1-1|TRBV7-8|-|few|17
CASSYIPGDGQDTEAFF
TGTGCCAGCAGCTATATACCGGGGGACGGGCAAGACACTGAAGCTTTCTTT
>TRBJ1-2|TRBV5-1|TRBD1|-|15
CASSFTGTGAYGYTF
TGCGCCAGCAGCTTTACCGGGACAGGAGCATATGGCTACACCTTC
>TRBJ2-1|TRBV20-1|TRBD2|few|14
CSAPRRAGVNEQFF
TGCAGTGCACCGCGTCGGGCGGGGGTCAATGAGCAGTTCTTC
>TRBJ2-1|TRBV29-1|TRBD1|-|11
CSWDRYNEQFF
TGCAGCTGGGACAGATACAATGAGCAGTTCTTC
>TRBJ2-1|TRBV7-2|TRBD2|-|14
CASSPRTSGNEQFF
TGTGCCAGCAGCCCACGGACTAGCGGCAATGAGCAGTTCTTC
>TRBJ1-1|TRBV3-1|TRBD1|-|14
CASCKGDRNTEAFF
TGTGCCTCCTGCAAAGGGGACAGGAACACTGAAGCTTTCTTT
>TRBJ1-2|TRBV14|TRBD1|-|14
CASSPQGPNYGYTF
TGTGCCAGCAGCCCACAGGGGCCAAACTATGGCTACACCTTC
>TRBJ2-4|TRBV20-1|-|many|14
CSARESAAKNIQYF
TGCAGTGCCAGGGAGTCGGCGGCCAAAAACATTCAGTACTTC
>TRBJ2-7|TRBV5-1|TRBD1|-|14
CASRVTGGYYEQYF
TGCGCCAGCAGGGTGACAGGGGGTTACTACGAGCAGTACTTC
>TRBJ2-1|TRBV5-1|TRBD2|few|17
CASSSQQRGGTIYEQFF
TGCGCCAGCAGCTCTCAACAGCGGGGGGGTACAATATATGAGCAGTTCTTC
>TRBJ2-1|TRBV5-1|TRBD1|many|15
CASRPQGGWRNEQFF
TGCGCCAGCAGGCCACAGGGGGGTTGGAGGAATGAGCAGTTCTTC
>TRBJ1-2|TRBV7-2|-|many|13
CASSLEGLYGYTF
TGTGCCAGCAGCTTGGAAGGGCTCTATGGCTACACCTTC
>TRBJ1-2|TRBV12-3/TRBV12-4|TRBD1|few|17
CASSLTITGTGIYGYTF
TGTGCCAGCAGTTTAACTATTACCGGGACAGGGATATATGGCTACACCTTC
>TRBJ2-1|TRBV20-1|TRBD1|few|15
CSASLRDRGRNEQFF
TGCAGTGCTAGCCTCCGGGACAGGGGTCGCAATGAGCAGTTCTTC
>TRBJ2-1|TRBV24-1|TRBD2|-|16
CATSDTTSGDYNEQFF
TGTGCCACCAGTGATACGACTAGCGGGGACTACAATGAGCAGTTCTTC
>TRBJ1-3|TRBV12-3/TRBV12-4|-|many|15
CASSITGTTGNTIYF
TGTGCCAGCAGTATTACCGGGACCACTGGAAACACCATATATTTT
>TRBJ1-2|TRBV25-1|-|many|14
CASSTTTGGYGYTF
TGTGCCAGCAGTACGACAACTGGGGGCTATGGCTACACCTTC
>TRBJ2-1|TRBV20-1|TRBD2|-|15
CSARDPRGEDNEQFF
TGCAGTGCTAGGGACCCTCGGGGGGAGGACAATGAGCAGTTCTTC
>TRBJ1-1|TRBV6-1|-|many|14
CASSTVGQNTEAFF
TGTGCCAGCAGTACCGTGGGGCAGAACACTGAAGCTTTCTTT
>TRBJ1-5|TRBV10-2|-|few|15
CASSPSHTSNQPQHF
TGCGCCAGCTCCCCGAGTCACACGAGCAATCAGCCCCAGCATTTT
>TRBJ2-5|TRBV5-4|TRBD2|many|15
CASSLELAGQATQYF
TGTGCCAGCAGCTTGGAACTAGCGGGGCAGGCGACCCAGTACTTC
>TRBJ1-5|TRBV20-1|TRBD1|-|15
CSARDPDREAQPQHF
TGCAGTGCTAGAGATCCCGACAGGGAAGCCCAGCCCCAGCATTTT
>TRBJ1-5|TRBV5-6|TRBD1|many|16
CASSSAGGGGYQPQHF
TGTGCCAGCAGCTCCGCAGGGGGTGGAGGGTATCAGCCCCAGCATTTT
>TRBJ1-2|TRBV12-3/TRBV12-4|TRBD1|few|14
CASSLIKGAHGYTF
TGTGCCAGCAGTTTGATAAAGGGGGCCCATGGCTACACCTTC
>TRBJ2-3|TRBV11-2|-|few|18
CASSPRPSMRPRTDTQYF
TGTGCCAGCAGCCCCCGCCCTAGCATGCGTCCCCGCACAGATACGCAGTATTTT
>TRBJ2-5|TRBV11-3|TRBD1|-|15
CASSLAGGSTETQYF
TGTGCCAGCAGCTTAGCAGGGGGCAGTACGGAGACCCAGTACTTC
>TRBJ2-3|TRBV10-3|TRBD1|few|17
CAISDYLEGRGRDTQYF
TGTGCCATCAGTGATTACCTAGAGGGCAGGGGGCGTGACACGCAGTATTTT
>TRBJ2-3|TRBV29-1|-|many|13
CSVVRQGGDTQYF
TGCAGCGTTGTCAGGCAGGGGGGAGATACGCAGTATTTT
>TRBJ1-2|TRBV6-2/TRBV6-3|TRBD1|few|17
CASRARLRDSIYYGYTF
TGTGCCAGCAGGGCCCGCCTCCGGGACAGCATATACTATGGCTACACCTTC
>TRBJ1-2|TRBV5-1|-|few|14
CASSAREAMEGYTF
TGCGCCAGCAGCGCCAGGGAGGCTATGGAAGGCTACACCTTC
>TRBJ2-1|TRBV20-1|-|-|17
CSAPGWQAQLAYNEQFF
TGCAGTGCTCCCGGATGGCAGGCCCAATTGGCTTATAATGAGCAGTTCTTC
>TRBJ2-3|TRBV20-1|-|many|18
CSARDPGAIPTSTDTQYF
TGCAGTGCTAGAGATCCAGGGGCTATACCAACTAGCACAGATACGCAGTATTTT
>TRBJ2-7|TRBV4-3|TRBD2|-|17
CASSQESGGAAQYEQYF
TGCGCCAGCAGCCAAGAGTCCGGGGGGGCGGCTCAGTACGAGCAGTACTTC
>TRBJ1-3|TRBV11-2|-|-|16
CASSSPPRTVVNTIYF
TGTGCCAGCAGCTCCCCTCCTCGGACAGTGGTAAACACCATATATTTT
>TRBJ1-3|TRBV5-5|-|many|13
CASSLGAFGTIYF
TGTGCCAGCAGCTTGGGAGCCTTTGGCACCATATATTTT
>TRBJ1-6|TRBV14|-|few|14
CASSPKHPGMPLHF
TGTGCCAGCAGCCCCAAGCATCCCGGGATGCCCCTCCACTTT
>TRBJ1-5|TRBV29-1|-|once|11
CSVGNNQPQHF
TGCAGCGTTGGTAACAATCAGCCCCAGCATTTT
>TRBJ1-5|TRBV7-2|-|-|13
CASSYADYQPQHF
TGTGCCAGCAGCTACGCAGATTATCAGCCCCAGCATTTT
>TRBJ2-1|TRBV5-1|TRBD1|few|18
CASSSPGQGANFGNEQFF
TGCGCCAGCAGCTCGCCGGGACAGGGGGCCAATTTTGGGAATGAGCAGTTCTTC
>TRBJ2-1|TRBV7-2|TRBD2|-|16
CASSVDIPSGYNEQFF
TGTGCCAGCAGCGTCGATATCCCTAGCGGGTACAATGAGCAGTTCTTC
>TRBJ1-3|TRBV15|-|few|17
CATSRDKSTSSGNTIYF
TGTGCCACCAGCAGAGATAAGTCTACAAGCTCTGGAAACACCATATATTTT
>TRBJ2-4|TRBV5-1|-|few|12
CASGSLGNIQYF
TGCGCCAGCGGAAGTCTCGGAAACATTCAGTACTTC
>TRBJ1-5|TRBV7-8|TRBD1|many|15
CASSLAGQEIRPQHF
TGTGCCAGCAGCTTAGCCGGACAGGAGATTCGGCCCCAGCATTTT
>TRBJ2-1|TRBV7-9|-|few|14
CASSGPDSYNEQFF
TGTGCCAGCAGCGGACCTGACAGTTACAATGAGCAGTTCTTC
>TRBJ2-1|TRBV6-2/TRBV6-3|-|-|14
CASSHSIRGMEQFF
TGTGCCAGCAGCCACTCCATAAGGGGGATGGAGCAGTTCTTC
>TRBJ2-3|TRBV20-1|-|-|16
CSAGEVLNPLTDTQYF
TGCAGTGCCGGAGAGGTCCTAAATCCCCTCACAGATACGCAGTATTTT